These 15 T cell receptor beta chains came from one sample sequenced in a study of CD8+CD57+ T cells in acquired aplastic anemia. Only patients with CD8+CD57+ cell expansion on flow cytometry were chosen for sequencing. Genomic DNA served as template for TCR beta VDJ and CDR3 profiling. TCRdb analysed the reads with MiXCR anew, one entry per CDR3 protein. The sample includes 100,000 to 150,000 distinct CDR3 sequences, approximately 41% of them seen just once. Sequences were obtained from sorted CD4+, CD8+, or CD8+CD57+ T cells (not recorded which) from PBMCs. These receptors were collected from a human donor with aplastic anemia.

This clonotype was recorded at least ten times. The CDR3 nucleotides are TGTGCCAGCACCGCACAACAGCTGACGGGTACCCAGTACTTC. Translated, it gives CASTAQQLTGTQYF. V is TRBV6-1 and J is TRBJ2-5; no definite D call. The germline gives CDR1 MNHNS, CDR2 SASEGT. V was cut by 7 bases and J by 8 bases, with 20 bases left in between. The CDR3 loop spans 14 amino acids.

This clonotype turned up a few times. V and J are TRBV2 and TRBJ1-6, with D maybe TRBD1 (5 bases). Germline V gene sequence: CDR1 SNHLY, CDR2 FYNNEI. The CDR3 runs to 12 residues. V was shortened by 8 bases and J by 10 bases, with 12 bases between the two germline ends. The CDR3 bases are TGTGCCAGCCTGGGGGAGGGATCACCCCTCCACTTT. The encoded protein is CASLGEGSPLHF.

This clonotype was observed at least ten times. This chain joins TRBV12-3 or TRBV12-4 and TRBJ2-5; 8 bases fit TRBD1. Trimming removed 4 bases from V and 5 bases from J; junction bases left unmatched: 6. CDR3 length: 14 residues. CDR3 protein: CASSWTGSGETQYF. DNA of the CDR3: TGTGCCAGCAGTTGGACAGGGAGCGGGGAGACCCAGTACTTC.

This sequence joins TRBV30 and TRBJ1-3, with D uncertain. Trimming took off 0 bases at V and 0 bases at J, with 12 bases between the two ends. This CDR3 is 16 amino acids long. Germline assignment: CDR1 GTSNPN and CDR2 SVGIG (reference sequence). The CDR3 protein is CAWSVPGFGSGNTIYF. CDR3 coding DNA: TGTGCCTGGAGTGTACCGGGTTTCGGCTCTGGAAACACCATATATTTT.

This clonotype was counted a few times. The chain is built from TRBV10-3 and TRBJ2-1; D is undetermined. The CDR3 totals 15 residues. V lost 8 bases and J 6 bases, leaving 20 bases between the germline ends. Germline V gives CDR1 ENHRY, CDR2 SYGVKD. CDR3 coding DNA: TGTGCCATCGCGCAAGGATCCATCGATACCAATGAGCAGTTCTTC. It codes for CAIAQGSIDTNEQFF.

This clonotype was recorded at least ten times. The chain combines TRBV5-1 with TRBJ2-5, with D possibly called TRBD1 or TRBD2 (5 bases each). The V end was cut by 4 bases, the J end by 5 bases, with 12 bases between. In germline, CDR1 is SGHRS, CDR2 YFSETQ. The length of the CDR3 is 13 residues. CDR3 residues: CASSPGARETQYF. The CDR3 nucleotides are TGCGCCAGCAGCCCCGGGGCCCGCGAGACCCAGTACTTC.

This clonotype has ten or more counts. The chain links TRBV12-3 or TRBV12-4 to TRBJ1-3; no clear D gene. Between the trimmed V and J ends, which lost 5 bases and 4 bases, there was a span of 9 bases. There are 13 residues in the CDR3. CDR3 amino acids: CASSGGPGNTIYF. The CDR3, as DNA: TGTGCCAGCAGTGGAGGACCCGGAAACACCATATATTTT.

This clonotype has a count of ten or more. The rearrangement uses TRBV12-5 and TRBJ1-1, with D perhaps matching TRBD1 (5 bases). The CDR3 length is 15 residues. CDR1 and CDR2 from the germline V gene are LGHNT and FRNRAP. Trimming shortened V by 4 bases and J by 2 bases, and 14 bases separated the two germline ends. CDR3 nucleotides: TGTGCTAGTGGTTCCCATGGTCAGGGAAACACTGAAGCTTTCTTT. The encoded protein is CASGSHGQGNTEAFF.

This chain links TRBV2 with TRBJ2-3; 12 bases agree with TRBD1. The J segment lost 4 bases and the V segment lost 6 bases, leaving 2 bases of the junction unmatched. CDR1 SNHLY and CDR2 FYNNEI come from the germline V gene. This CDR3 is built from 14 residues. The CDR3 spells CASRGTGGADTQYF. Here the CDR3 DNA reads TGTGCCAGCAGGGGGACAGGGGGCGCAGATACGCAGTATTTT. The full variable domain, rest sourced from reference TRBV2 and TRBJ2-3, is EPEVTQTPSHQVTQMGQEVILRCVPISNHLYFYWYRQILGQKVEFLVSFYNNEISEKSEIFDDQFSVERPDGSNFTLKIRSTKLEDSAMYFCASRGTGGADTQYFGPGTRLTVL.

This clonotype was picked up a small number of times. The CDR3 spells CASSQDFEFTPGAENSPLHF. The CDR3 coding sequence is TGTGCCAGCAGCCAAGATTTTGAGTTTACGCCGGGGGCAGAAAATTCACCCCTCCACTTT. The rearrangement joins TRBV3-1 to TRBJ1-6; tentative D call: TRBD1 (6 bases). CDR3 length: 20 residues. Germline loops: CDR1 LGHDT, CDR2 YNNKEL (reference sequence). The ends were cut back, 0 bases at V and 7 bases at J, with 25 bases in the middle.

V is TRBV18 and J is TRBJ1-4; no reliable D call. The length of the CDR3 is 12 residues. From germline, CDR1 is KGHSH and CDR2 LQKENI. V was pared by 4 bases and J by 14 bases, with 14 bases between. The chain's CDR3 is CASSRGGDFLFF. CDR3 nucleotide sequence: TGTGCCAGCTCACGAGGTGGTGATTTCCTGTTTTTT.

This clonotype has at least ten counts. The chain has TRBV2 and TRBJ1-1; a possible D gene is TRBD1 (5 bases). The CDR3 is 14 amino acids. V was shortened by 2 bases and J by 1 base, with 8 bases between the two germline ends. Looked up from germline, CDR1 is SNHLY and CDR2 is FYNNEI. CDR3 nucleotide sequence: TGTGCCAGCAGTGAACAGGGCAGGAACACTGAAGCTTTCTTT. Translating it yields CASSEQGRNTEAFF.

In its sample, this clonotype was seen a few times. The rearrangement uses TRBV29-1 and TRBJ2-7, with D perhaps TRBD1 or TRBD2 (5 bases each). Per germline, CDR1 SQVTM and CDR2 ANQGSEA. The V and J ends lost 6 bases and 5 bases respectively, with 17 bases between them. The CDR3 loop spans 13 amino acids. CDR3: CSVVAGDRDEQYF. CDR3 DNA: TGCAGCGTCGTGGCCGGGGACCGAGACGAGCAGTACTTC.

The chain recombines TRBV7-3 with TRBJ1-5; D might be TRBD1 (5 bases). V lost 1 base to trimming and J lost 12 bases, with 13 bases between them. Germline V gene data show CDR1 as SGHTA and CDR2 as FQGTGA. The CDR3 length is 13 residues. Here the CDR3 DNA reads TGTGCCAGCAGCTTAAGCCTGGGCCAGGGCCAGCATTTT. It specifies CASSLSLGQGQHF. Together with reference TRBV7-3 and TRBJ1-5, the CDR3 gives the full variable domain: GAGVSQTPSNKVTEKGKYVELRCDPISGHTALYWYRQSLGQGPEFLIYFQGTGAADDSGLPNDRFFAVRPEGSVSTLKIQRTERGDSAVYLCASSLSLGQGQHFGDGTRLSIL.

This clonotype was seen once. V usage is TRBV10-3 and J usage is TRBJ2-5; TRBD2 matches at 9 bases. The CDR3 has 15 amino acids. V lost 4 bases, J lost 4 bases, and 7 bases stayed unmatched. Germline V gene data show CDR1 as ENHRY and CDR2 as SYGVKD. For the CDR3, the DNA is TGTGCCATCAGTGTTGGGCGGGGGGGCGGAGAGACCCAGTACTTC. Translated: CAISVGRGGGETQYF.